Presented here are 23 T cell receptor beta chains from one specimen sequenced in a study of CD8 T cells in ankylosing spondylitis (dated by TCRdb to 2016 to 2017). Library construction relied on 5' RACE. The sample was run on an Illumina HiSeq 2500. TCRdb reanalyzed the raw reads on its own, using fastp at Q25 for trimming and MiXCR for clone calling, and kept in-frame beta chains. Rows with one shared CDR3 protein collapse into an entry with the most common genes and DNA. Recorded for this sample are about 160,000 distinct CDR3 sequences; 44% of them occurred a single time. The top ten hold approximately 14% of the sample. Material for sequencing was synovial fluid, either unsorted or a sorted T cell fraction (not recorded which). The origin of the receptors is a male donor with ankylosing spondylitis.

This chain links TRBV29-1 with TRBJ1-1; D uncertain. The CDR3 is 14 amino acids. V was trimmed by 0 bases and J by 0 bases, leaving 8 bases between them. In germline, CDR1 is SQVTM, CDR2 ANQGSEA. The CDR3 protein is CSVEDWRLNTEAFF. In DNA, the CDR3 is TGCAGCGTTGAAGATTGGCGCCTGAACACTGAAGCTTTCTTT. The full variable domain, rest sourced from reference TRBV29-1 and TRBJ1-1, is SAVISQKPSRDICQRGTSLTIQCQVDSQVTMMFWYRQQPGQSLTLIATANQGSEATYESGFVIDKFPISRPNLTFSTLTVSNMSPEDSSIYLCSVEDWRLNTEAFFGQGTRLTVV.

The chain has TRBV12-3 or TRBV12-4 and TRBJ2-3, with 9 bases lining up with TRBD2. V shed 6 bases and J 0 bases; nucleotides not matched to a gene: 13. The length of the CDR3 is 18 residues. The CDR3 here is CASSPRGLAGMSTDTQYF. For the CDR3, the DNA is TGTGCCAGCAGCCCTCGGGGGCTAGCGGGGATGAGCACAGATACGCAGTATTTT.

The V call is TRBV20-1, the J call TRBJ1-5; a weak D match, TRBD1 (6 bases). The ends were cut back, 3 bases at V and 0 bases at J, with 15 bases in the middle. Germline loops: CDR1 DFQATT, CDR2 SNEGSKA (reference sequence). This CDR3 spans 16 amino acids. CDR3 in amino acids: CSASWGAPYSNQPQHF. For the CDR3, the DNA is TGCAGTGCTAGCTGGGGGGCCCCTTATAGCAATCAGCCCCAGCATTTT.

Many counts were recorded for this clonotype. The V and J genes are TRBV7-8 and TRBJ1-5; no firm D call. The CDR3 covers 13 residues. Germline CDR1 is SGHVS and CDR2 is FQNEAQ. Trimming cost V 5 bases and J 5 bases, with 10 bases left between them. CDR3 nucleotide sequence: TGTGCCAGCAGCGTCTCAGTGTATCAGCCCCAGCATTTT. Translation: CASSVSVYQPQHF.

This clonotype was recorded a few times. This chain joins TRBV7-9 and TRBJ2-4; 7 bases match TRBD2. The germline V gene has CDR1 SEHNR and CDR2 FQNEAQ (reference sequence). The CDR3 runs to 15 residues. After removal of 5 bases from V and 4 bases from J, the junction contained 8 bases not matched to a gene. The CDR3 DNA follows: TGTGCCAGCAGCACACCCGGACTAGAGAAAAACATTCAGTACTTC. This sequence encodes CASSTPGLEKNIQYF. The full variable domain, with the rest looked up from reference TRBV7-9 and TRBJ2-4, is DTGVSQNPRHKITKRGQNVTFRCDPISEHNRLYWYRQTLGQGPEFLTYFQNEAQLEKSRLLSDRFSAERPKGSFSTLEIQRTEQGDSAMYLCASSTPGLEKNIQYFGAGTRLSVL.

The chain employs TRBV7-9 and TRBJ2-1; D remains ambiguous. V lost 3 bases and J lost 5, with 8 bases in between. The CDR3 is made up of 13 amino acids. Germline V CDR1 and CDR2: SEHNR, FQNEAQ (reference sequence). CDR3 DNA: TGTGCCAGCAGCTTGTCAATAAACAATGAGCAGTTCTTC. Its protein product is CASSLSINNEQFF.

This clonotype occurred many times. CDR3 protein: CASSYWKEGYTF. The CDR3 nucleotides read TGTGCCAGCAGTTACTGGAAAGAGGGCTACACCTTC. The chain joins TRBV6-2 or TRBV6-3 to TRBJ1-2; D ambiguous. This CDR3 has 12 amino acids. V lost 1 base and J lost 8, with 8 bases in between. CDR1 MNHEY and CDR2 SVGEGT come from the germline V gene.

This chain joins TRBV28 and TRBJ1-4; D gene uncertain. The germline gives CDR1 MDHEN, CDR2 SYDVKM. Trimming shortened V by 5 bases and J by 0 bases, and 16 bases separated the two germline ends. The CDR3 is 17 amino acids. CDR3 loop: CASSLTPNRATNEKLFF. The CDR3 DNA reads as TGTGCCAGCAGTCTTACCCCGAACAGAGCAACTAATGAAAAACTGTTTTTT.

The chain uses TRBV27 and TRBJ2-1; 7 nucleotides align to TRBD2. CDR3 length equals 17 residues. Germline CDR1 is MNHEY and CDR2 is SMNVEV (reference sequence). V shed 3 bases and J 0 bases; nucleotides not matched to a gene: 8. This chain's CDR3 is CASSFASLAASYNEQFF. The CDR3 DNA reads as TGTGCCAGCAGTTTTGCCTCTCTAGCGGCCTCCTACAATGAGCAGTTCTTC.

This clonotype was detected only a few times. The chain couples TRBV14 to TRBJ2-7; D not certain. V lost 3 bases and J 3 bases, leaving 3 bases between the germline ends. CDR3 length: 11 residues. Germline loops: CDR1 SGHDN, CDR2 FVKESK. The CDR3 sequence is CASSQYYEQYF. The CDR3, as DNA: TGTGCCAGCAGCCAGTACTACGAGCAGTACTTC.

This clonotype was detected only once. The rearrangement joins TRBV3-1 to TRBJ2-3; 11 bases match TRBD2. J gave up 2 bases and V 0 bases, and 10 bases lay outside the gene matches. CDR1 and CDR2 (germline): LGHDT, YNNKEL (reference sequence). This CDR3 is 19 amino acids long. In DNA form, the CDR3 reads TGTGCCAGCAGCCAAGATGGTGGGACTAGCGGCTTTCACACAGATACGCAGTATTTT. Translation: CASSQDGGTSGFHTDTQYF.

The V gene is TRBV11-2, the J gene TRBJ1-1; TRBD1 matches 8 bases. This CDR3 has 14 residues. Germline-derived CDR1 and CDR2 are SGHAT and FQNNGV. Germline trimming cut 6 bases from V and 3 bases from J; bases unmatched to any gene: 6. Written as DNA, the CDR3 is TGTGCCAGCAGACAGGGGGGCGGTTACACTGAAGCTTTCTTT. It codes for CASRQGGGYTEAFF.

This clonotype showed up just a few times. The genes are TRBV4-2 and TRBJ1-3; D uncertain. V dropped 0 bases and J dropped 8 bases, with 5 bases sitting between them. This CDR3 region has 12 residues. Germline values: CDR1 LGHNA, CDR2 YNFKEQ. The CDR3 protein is CASSQDLDTIYF. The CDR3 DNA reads TGTGCCAGCAGCCAAGATTTAGACACCATATATTTT.

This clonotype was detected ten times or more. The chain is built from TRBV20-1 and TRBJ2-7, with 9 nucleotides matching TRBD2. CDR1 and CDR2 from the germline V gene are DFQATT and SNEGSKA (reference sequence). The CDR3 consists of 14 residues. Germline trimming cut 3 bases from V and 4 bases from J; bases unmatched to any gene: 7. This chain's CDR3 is CSARHASGTYEQYF. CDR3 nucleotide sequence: TGCAGTGCTAGGCACGCTAGCGGGACGTACGAGCAGTACTTC.

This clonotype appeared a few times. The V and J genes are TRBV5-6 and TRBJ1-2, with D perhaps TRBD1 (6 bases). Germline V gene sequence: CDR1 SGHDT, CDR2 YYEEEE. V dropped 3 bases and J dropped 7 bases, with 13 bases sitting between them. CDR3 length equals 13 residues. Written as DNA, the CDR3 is TGTGCCAGCAGCTATGGTAGGGGGACTGGCTACACCTTC. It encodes CASSYGRGTGYTF.

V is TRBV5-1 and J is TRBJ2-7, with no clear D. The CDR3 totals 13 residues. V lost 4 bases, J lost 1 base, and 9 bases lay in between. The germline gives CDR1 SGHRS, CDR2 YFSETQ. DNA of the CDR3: TGCGCCAGCAGCACGAAAGGGTCCTACGAGCAGTACTTC. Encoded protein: CASSTKGSYEQYF.

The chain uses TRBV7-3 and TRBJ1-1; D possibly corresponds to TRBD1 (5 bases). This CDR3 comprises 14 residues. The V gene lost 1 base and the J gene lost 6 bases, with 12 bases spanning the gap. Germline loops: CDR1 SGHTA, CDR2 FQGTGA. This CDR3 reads CASSLNPGDPEAFF. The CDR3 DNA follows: TGTGCCAGCAGCTTAAATCCGGGGGATCCTGAAGCTTTCTTT.

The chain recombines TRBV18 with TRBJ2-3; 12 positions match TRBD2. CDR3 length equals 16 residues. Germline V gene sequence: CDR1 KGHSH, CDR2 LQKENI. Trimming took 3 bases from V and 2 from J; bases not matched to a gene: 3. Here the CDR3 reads CASSPRTSGNTDTQYF. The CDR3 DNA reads TGTGCCAGCTCACCCCGGACTAGCGGGAACACAGATACGCAGTATTTT.

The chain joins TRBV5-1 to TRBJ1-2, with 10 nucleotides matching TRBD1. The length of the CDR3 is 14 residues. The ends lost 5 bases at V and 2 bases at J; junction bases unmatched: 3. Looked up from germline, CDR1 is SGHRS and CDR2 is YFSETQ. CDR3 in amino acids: CASRGTGANYGYTF. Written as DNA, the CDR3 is TGCGCCAGCAGGGGGACAGGGGCCAACTATGGCTACACCTTC.

CDR3 DNA: TGCGCCAGCGCGACGGCAGGGGGGTTCTACGAGCAGTACTTC. Its protein is CASATAGGFYEQYF. This chain links TRBV5-1 with TRBJ2-7; tentative D call: TRBD1 (7 bases). With 7 bases removed from V and 3 bases from J, the gap between germline ends came to 17 bases. Germline CDR1 SGHRS, CDR2 YFSETQ. The CDR3 loop spans 14 amino acids.

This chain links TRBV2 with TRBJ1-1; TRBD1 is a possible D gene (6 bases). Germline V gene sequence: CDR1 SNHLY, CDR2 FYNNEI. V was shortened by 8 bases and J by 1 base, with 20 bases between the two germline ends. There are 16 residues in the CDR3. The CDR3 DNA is TGTGCCAGCTCCAGGGGAATATGGACAGCGAACACTGAAGCTTTCTTT. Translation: CASSRGIWTANTEAFF.

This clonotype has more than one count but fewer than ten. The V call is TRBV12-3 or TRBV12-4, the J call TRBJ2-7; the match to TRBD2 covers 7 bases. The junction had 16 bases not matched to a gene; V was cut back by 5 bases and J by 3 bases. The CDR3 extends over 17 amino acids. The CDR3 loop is CASSRLLGEGTVYEQYF. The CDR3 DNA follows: TGTGCCAGCAGTCGCCTCCTAGGGGAGGGGACCGTCTACGAGCAGTACTTC.

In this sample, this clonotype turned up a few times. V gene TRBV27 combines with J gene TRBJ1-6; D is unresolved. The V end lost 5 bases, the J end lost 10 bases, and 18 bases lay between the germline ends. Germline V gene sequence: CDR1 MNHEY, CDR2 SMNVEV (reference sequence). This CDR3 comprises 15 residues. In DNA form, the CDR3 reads TGTGCCAGCAGTACAAGACGGGGAGGGAAGTCACCCCTCCACTTT. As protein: CASSTRRGGKSPLHF.